This TCR beta chain was sequenced in a study of CD8+CD57+ T cells in acquired aplastic anemia. Points from the study as a whole: Between patients and controls, CD8+ Simpson's diversity did not vary significantly.

V lost 3 bases and J lost 4, with 10 bases in between. The CDR3 extends over 14 amino acids. For CDR3 and TCR beta VDJ profiling, genomic DNA was the template used. MiXCR, run by TCRdb on the reads, gives a single entry per CDR3 protein. Among about 160,000 distinct CDR3 sequences, roughly 48% were seen once, and the ten largest hold approximately 3%. This clonotype was found many times. Its target is unknown. Whoever was chosen for sequencing had shown CD8+CD57+ cell expansion by flow cytometry. Every one of the patients had aplastic anemia (severe, acquired). The specimen sequenced was sorted CD4+, CD8+, or CD8+CD57+ T cells (not recorded which) from PBMCs. The chain uses TRBV12-3 or TRBV12-4 and TRBJ1-3; perhaps TRBD1 as D (5 bases). The receptor was isolated from a human donor with aplastic anemia. The CDR3 sequence: CASSLSGRGNTIYF. The CDR3 region has the DNA TGTGCCAGCAGTTTGTCAGGGAGGGGAAACACCATATATTTT.